The 19 T cell receptor beta chains reported below all come from one sample, sequenced in a study of shared clonotypes between healthy human individuals. Using immunoSEQ multiplex PCR, the repertoire was profiled, and TCRdb retains in-frame clones only, with some absent. The repertoire holds around 690,000 clones, with 90% as singletons. The sequencing input was memory CD8+ T cells from PBMCs. Subset meaning: CD45RO+ cells pooled with CCR7-negative TemRA cells. These receptors all stem from a man younger than 30 in good health. Some clones in this sample may be carry-over from other donors' samples.

The rearrangement joins TRBV27 to TRBJ1-1, with D tentatively TRBD1 (5 bases). V gave up 7 bases and J gave up 4 bases, with 13 bases separating them. The CDR3 consists of 13 residues. Germline lookup yields CDR1 MNHEY and CDR2 SMNVEV (reference sequence). The CDR3 DNA reads TGTGCCAGCATCAGCAGGGAGGGCACTGAAGCTTTCTTT. It specifies CASISREGTEAFF.

The CDR3, as DNA: TGTGCCAGTAGTATCGAACCGAACTACGAGCAGTACTTC. As protein: CASSIEPNYEQYF. V is TRBV19 and J is TRBJ2-7, with no clear D. Looked up from germline, CDR1 is LNHDA and CDR2 is SQIVND (reference sequence). This CDR3 spans 13 amino acids. V was trimmed by 3 bases and J by 3 bases, leaving 9 bases between them.

The chain links TRBV11-2 to TRBJ2-2; D is possibly TRBD2 (6 bases). V lost 0 bases, J lost 4 bases, and 9 bases lay in between. Looked up from germline, CDR1 is SGHAT and CDR2 is FQNNGV. The CDR3 length is 15 residues. The CDR3 DNA follows: TGTGCCAGCAGCTTAGACCCGGGACTCACCGGGGAGCTGTTTTTT. Protein sequence: CASSLDPGLTGELFF.

The chain's CDR3 is CSVYGGDAGAYGYTF. DNA of the CDR3: TGCAGCGTCTACGGCGGGGACGCAGGAGCCTATGGCTACACCTTC. The rearrangement joins TRBV29-1 to TRBJ1-2; a weak D match, TRBD1 (5 bases). V gave up 6 bases and J gave up 4 bases, with 21 bases separating them. CDR3 length equals 15 residues. Germline CDR1 and CDR2: SQVTM and ANQGSEA.

The chain links TRBV19 to TRBJ2-3; the D is unclear. The CDR3 spans 12 residues. The germline gives CDR1 LNHDA, CDR2 SQIVND (reference sequence). The V end lost 7 bases, the J end lost 10 bases, and 15 bases lay between the germline ends. In nucleotides, the CDR3 is TGTGCCAGTATCTGGGTTGGGCCGTCGCAGTATTTT. This codes for CASIWVGPSQYF.

This chain links TRBV25-1 with TRBJ1-3; 9 bases agree with TRBD1. Germline lookup yields CDR1 MGHDK and CDR2 SYGVNS. CDR3 size: 15 residues. Trimming took 5 bases from V and 2 from J; bases not matched to a gene: 4. The CDR3 loop reads CASSPGTGTGNTIYF. CDR3 in DNA: TGTGCCAGCAGTCCTGGGACAGGGACTGGAAACACCATATATTTT.

The rearrangement uses TRBV4-3 and TRBJ2-3, with a weak D call TRBD2 (5 bases). V was pared by 0 bases and J by 14 bases, with 24 bases between. CDR1 LGHNA and CDR2 YSLEER come from the germline V gene. The length of the CDR3 is 16 residues. The CDR3 loop is CASSQDYRVLAPGWYF. CDR3 DNA: TGCGCCAGCAGCCAAGATTACCGGGTTTTAGCGCCTGGTTGGTATTTT.

The rearrangement links TRBV27 to TRBJ2-1, with 9 nucleotides matching TRBD2. The CDR3 consists of 14 residues. V lost 8 bases, J lost 10 bases, and 12 bases stayed unmatched. The germline V gene has CDR1 MNHEY and CDR2 SMNVEV (reference sequence). CDR3 amino acids: CASHPPGLAREQFF. In nucleotides, the CDR3 is TGTGCCAGCCACCCCCCGGGACTAGCACGGGAGCAGTTCTTC.

The rearrangement joins TRBV28 to TRBJ2-4, with 11 bases matching TRBD2. Trimming at V came to 5 bases and at J to 0 bases, leaving 3 bases not matched to a gene. Germline assignment: CDR1 MDHEN and CDR2 SYDVKM. The CDR3 contains 16 residues. The CDR3 nucleotides are TGTGCCAGCAGTCAGACTAGCGGGGTAGCCAAAAACATTCAGTACTTC. This encodes CASSQTSGVAKNIQYF.

The rearrangement joins TRBV7-9 to TRBJ1-1; possible D gene TRBD1, 5 bases. V was cut by 4 bases and J by 0 bases, with 15 bases left in between. CDR3 length: 16 amino acids. Germline CDR1 and CDR2: SEHNR and FQNEAQ (reference sequence). Here the CDR3 DNA reads TGTGCCAGCAGCTCGTCCAGGGAAGTGGTGAACACTGAAGCTTTCTTT. It yields the protein CASSSSREVVNTEAFF.

This chain uses TRBV18 with TRBJ1-1, with 10 bases identical to TRBD1. The V gene end was trimmed by 6 bases and the J gene end by 0 bases; junction bases not matched to a gene: 10. CDR3 length: 17 amino acids. Germline values: CDR1 KGHSH, CDR2 LQKENI. The DNA of the CDR3 is TGTGCCAGCTCTTCCGGGACAGGGGTGTTCGTGAACACTGAAGCTTTCTTT. Translation gives CASSSGTGVFVNTEAFF.

Regarding this clone: Lacking the conserved final phenylalanine or tryptophan, this CDR3 likely reflects a read error. It is unclear where the CDR3 begins or ends on the DNA, so no DNA is shown, and the CDR3 is as TCRdb lists it. The rearrangement links TRBV5-4 to TRBJ2-7. The CDR3 sequence runs 13 residues, both termini included. Germline CDR1 and CDR2: SGHNT and YYREEE (reference sequence). CDR3 protein: CASDSPQWATSGG.

This chain uses TRBV9 with TRBJ1-1; no reliable D call. CDR3 length equals 11 residues. In germline, CDR1 is SGDLS, CDR2 YYNGEE. Deletions cut 3 bases from V and 1 base from J, with 1 base between. The CDR3 here is CASSGNTEAFF. CDR3 DNA sequence: TGTGCCAGCAGCGGGAACACTGAAGCTTTCTTT. Using reference TRBV9 and TRBJ1-1 for the parts outside the CDR3, the full variable domain is DSGVTQTPKHLITATGQRVTLRCSPRSGDLSVYWYQQSLDQGLQFLIQYYNGEERAKGNILERFSAQQFPDLHSELNLSSLELGDSALYFCASSGNTEAFFGQGTRLTVV.

This clone has a single count. This chain joins TRBV9 and TRBJ2-7; D gene unclear. There are 13 residues in the CDR3. Deletions cut 4 bases from V and 1 base from J, with 9 bases between. The V gene's germline CDR1 is SGDLS and CDR2 YYNGEE. CDR3 sequence reads: CASSPRISYEQYF. DNA for the CDR3: TGTGCCAGCAGCCCTCGGATATCCTACGAGCAGTACTTC.

This CDR3 reads CASSQVEGRSVNEQFF. CDR3 DNA: TGCGCCAGCAGCCAAGTTGAGGGGAGGTCCGTCAATGAGCAGTTCTTC. This rearrangement joins TRBV4-3 to TRBJ2-1; tentatively, D is TRBD2 (6 bases). The CDR3 runs to 16 residues. Germline V gene sequence: CDR1 LGHNA, CDR2 YSLEER. V lost 1 base to trimming and J lost 6 bases, with 16 bases between them.

The V gene is TRBV6-1, the J gene TRBJ1-5; D gene uncertain. This CDR3 region has 12 residues. CDR1 and CDR2 from the germline V gene are MNHNS and SASEGT. Trimming took off 5 bases at V and 6 bases at J, with 8 bases between the two ends. The CDR3 DNA is TGTGCCAGCAGTACCGGGTTTCAGCCCCAGCATTTT. Translating it yields CASSTGFQPQHF.

The J gene is TRBJ2-5, the V gene TRBV7-9, with D uncertain. V gave up 5 bases and J gave up 2 bases, with 15 bases separating them. Germline values: CDR1 SEHNR, CDR2 FQNEAQ (reference sequence). This CDR3 is built from 15 residues. In DNA form, the CDR3 reads TGTGCCAGCAGCCCTATTTTGGCTCTTCAAGAGACCCAGTACTTC. This encodes CASSPILALQETQYF.

The genes are TRBV29-1 and TRBJ1-1, with D hard to call. This CDR3 contains 8 residues. Germline CDR1 reads SQVTM; CDR2 reads ANQGSEA. Trimming took off 3 bases at V and 13 bases at J, with 6 bases between the two ends. The CDR3: CSVDGGFF. The CDR3 DNA reads as TGCAGCGTTGATGGAGGTTTCTTT.

The chain joins TRBV7-9 to TRBJ2-7; 7 bases match TRBD1. The CDR3 extends over 14 amino acids. Trimming took 5 bases from V and 3 from J; bases not matched to a gene: 7. Germline V gene sequence: CDR1 SEHNR, CDR2 FQNEAQ (reference sequence). CDR3 in DNA: TGTGCCAGCAGCGCCGGGACAGCTAACTACGAGCAGTACTTC. Its translation: CASSAGTANYEQYF.